These T cell receptor beta chains were read from a single sample in a study of blood T cell repertoires in COVID-19. Profiling relied on immunoSEQ multiplex PCR, and the TCRdb table lists in-frame clones only, not all of them. The sample comprises approximately 50,000 clones, 85% of which are singletons, and 9.5% to 13% rests with the top ten. Input material: peripheral blood. These TCRs come from a human donor in a cohort sampled during active COVID-19. Each CDR3 is given without its conserved first and last residue. Fields, in order: clone size, V gene, J gene, CDR3 protein. A clone size is listed for some rows: how often the clone was seen (once, few, many), or a class if it is expanded.

NA,TRBV4-3,TRBJ1-6,ASSQVRTGGYSPLH
NA,TRBV6-6,TRBJ1-1,ASGRVEAF
NA,TRBV14,TRBJ2-7,ASSQDKIPRRQY
NA,TRBV29-1,TRBJ2-1,SASGLAGYNEQF
few,TRBV27,TRBJ1-4,ASSLRTGSEKLF
NA,TRBV29-1,TRBJ2-1,SVGKTGNNEQF
NA,TRBV2,TRBJ1-5,ASSETGVGQPQH
few,TRBV5-5,TRBJ1-4,ASSLAGFKEKLF
NA,TRBV19,TRBJ1-1,ASIHRGLNTEAF
once,TRBV18,TRBJ1-4,ASSPLQDLHEKLF
NA,TRBV19,TRBJ2-5,ASSPRGVRNKETQY
NA,TRBV5-1,TRBJ2-5,ASSDLAEGETQY
NA,TRBV6-1,TRBJ1-5,ASSERWRVGQPQH
NA,TRBV30,TRBJ1-6,AWSVVGQGARMENSPLH
NA,TRBV7-3,TRBJ2-3,ASSLSGLNTDTQY
NA,TRBV2,TRBJ1-2,ASRGRGSVGYT
NA,TRBV28,TRBJ1-2,ASSPHRRLGYT
once,TRBV6-5,TRBJ1-2,ASSYSGGARGYGYT
NA,TRBV7-9,TRBJ2-7,ASSLELAGTMGQY
NA,TRBV9,TRBJ2-7,ASSVGTGIYEQY
NA,TRBV29-1,TRBJ1-2,SVPPTGGYGYT
once,TRBV28,TRBJ1-1,ASSFRGSYMNTEAF
once,TRBV24-1,TRBJ1-5,ATSDLQGRDNQPQH
NA,TRBV7-9,TRBJ2-2,ASRTGTGNTGELF
NA,TRBV28,TRBJ2-1,ASSLSGTSGSNEQF
NA,TRBV11-2,TRBJ1-1,ASSLRRMAF
medium-sized,TRBV27,TRBJ2-1,ASSLSGQFTYNEQF
NA,TRBV7-9,TRBJ2-7,ASSFGQGSYEQY
NA,TRBV27,TRBJ2-5,ASSLKHPLWETQY
NA,TRBV28,TRBJ1-3,ASSPQQIDLDDTIY
NA,TRBV29-1,TRBJ2-2,SVDFTSGGGELF
NA,TRBV13,TRBJ1-1,ASSVDRGGTEAF
once,TRBV29-1,TRBJ2-1,SVLAGGPREQF
few,TRBV2,TRBJ2-7,ASSDSGRTYEQY
NA,TRBV11-2,TRBJ2-7,ASSSSRGRVLYEQY
NA,TRBV7-9,TRBJ2-2,ASSPTRGRGTGELF
NA,TRBV6-4,TRBJ1-6,ASSDGGNSPLH
NA,TRBV15,TRBJ2-3,ATSSTDWTSGSPDTQY
NA,TRBV2,TRBJ1-5,ASSELQGSNQPQH
NA,TRBV5-5,TRBJ2-7,ASSLGEGGGYEQY
NA,TRBV4-3,TRBJ2-3,ASRRGGIGDTQY
medium-sized,TRBV27,TRBJ2-1,ASSPGLAGFYNEQF
NA,TRBV2,TRBJ2-5,ASTLPELAGEQETQY
NA,TRBV9,TRBJ1-4,ASSVEGRGANEKLF
NA,TRBV7-9,TRBJ2-7,ASSLAGRGGEQY
NA,TRBV18,TRBJ2-1,ASSPGGRSSYNEQF
once,TRBV14,TRBJ1-1,ASSGIIRDTSSEAF
NA,TRBV28,TRBJ2-5,ASSPRTGGQETQY
NA,TRBV18,TRBJ1-3,ASSPPTGGVSGGNTIY
NA,TRBV10-2,TRBJ2-5,ASSRGQETQY
NA,TRBV30,TRBJ2-4,AWGLNSIQY